What follows is one T cell receptor beta chain and its context. Its antigen remains unidentified. These data belong to a study of graft-versus-host responses after intestinal transplantation. For the study at large: Every one of the recipients received anti-thymocyte globulin induction and afterwards took tacrolimus and steroids for 3 to 4 years. Study-wide results and caveats: Present in recipient marrow, GvH clones included some that appeared first in ileum or blood.

Sequenced by immunoSEQ multiplex PCR; TCRdb stores in-frame clones only, minus some. The top ten hold about 0.25% of the sample, which has over 100,000 clones, more than 90% seen once. CDR1 SGHRS and CDR2 YFSETQ come from the germline V gene. The V gene lost 2 bases and the J gene lost 4 bases, with 15 bases spanning the gap. The CDR3 contains 15 residues. The sequencing used unstimulated CD4+ T cells sorted from spleen or lymph node cells, collected before transplant. The rearrangement uses TRBV5-1 and TRBJ2-5; TRBD2 might be the D (6 bases). This sequence originates from a human donor who was the organ donor for an intestinal transplant. The CDR3 here is CASSFRTGGLETQYF. CDR3 bases: TGCGCCAGCAGCTTTCGGACCGGAGGGCTAGAGACCCAGTACTTC.